This T cell receptor beta chain came from a study of glioma-infiltrating T cells after dendritic cell vaccination. Study results and limitations: Patients with more pretreatment TILs had longer time to progression and survival.

A note on this clone: Antigen specificity is unknown. The same CDR3 also results from other DNA sequences found in this sample.

Assay used: immunoSEQ multiplex PCR; TCRdb lists only in-frame clones, some missing. In the table there are tens of thousands of clones, around 86% of which are singletons. The CDR3 extends over 14 amino acids. Per germline, CDR1 MNHEY and CDR2 SMNVEV (reference sequence). V shed 6 bases and J shed 3 bases, with 12 bases lying between them. The time point here: after dendritic cell vaccination, including at tumor progression/relapse. This receptor was identified in a human donor with glioblastoma. Source: blood, taken after dendritic cell vaccination. The J gene is TRBJ1-5, the V gene TRBV27; D not certain. This chain's CDR3 is CASRSGRDNQPQHF. In nucleotides, the CDR3 is TGTGCCAGCAGGTCTGGCCGGGACAATCAGCCCCAGCATTTT.